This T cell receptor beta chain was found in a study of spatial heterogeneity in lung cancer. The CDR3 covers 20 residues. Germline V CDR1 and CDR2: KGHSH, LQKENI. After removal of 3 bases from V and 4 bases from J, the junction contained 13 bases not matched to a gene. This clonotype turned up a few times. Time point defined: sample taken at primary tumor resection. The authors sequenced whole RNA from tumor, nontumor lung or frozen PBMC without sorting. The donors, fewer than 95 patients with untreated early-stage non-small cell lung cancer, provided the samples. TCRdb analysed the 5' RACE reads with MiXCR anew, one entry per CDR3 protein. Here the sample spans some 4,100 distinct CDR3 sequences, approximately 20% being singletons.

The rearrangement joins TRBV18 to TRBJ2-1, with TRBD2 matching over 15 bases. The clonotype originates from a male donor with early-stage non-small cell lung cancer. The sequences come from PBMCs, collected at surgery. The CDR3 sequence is CASSPYGLGLAGGQYNEQFF. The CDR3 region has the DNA TGTGCCAGCTCACCCTACGGATTGGGACTAGCGGGGGGTCAATACAATGAGCAGTTCTTC.